These T cell receptor beta chains were read from a single sample in a study of CD8 T cells in ankylosing spondylitis. Each CDR3 protein gets one entry after TCRdb re-called the 5' RACE reads with MiXCR. The sample has approximately 45,000 distinct CDR3 sequences; roughly 11% are singletons. Sequencing input: blood, either unsorted or a sorted T cell fraction (not recorded which). These receptors came from a male donor with ankylosing spondylitis or in good health (not recorded which). CDR3s include the opening cysteine and the closing phenylalanine or tryptophan. D genes are given only for firm matches. Only part of the rows carry a size: once, few, many, or a class if the clone is expanded.

d_gene	abundance	v_gene	j_gene	CDR3nt	CDR3aa
.	many	TRBV7-2	TRBJ1-1	TGTGCCAGCAGCAGCCCTCCGGGGATGAACACTGAAGCTTTCTTT	CASSSPPGMNTEAFF
.	many	TRBV5-1	TRBJ1-1	TGCGCCAGCAGCTTGGAACCCGGCTTGAACACTGAAGCTTTCTTT	CASSLEPGLNTEAFF
.	many	TRBV5-1	TRBJ1-4	TGCGCCAGCAGCCACGGGACCCGTAATGAAAAACTGTTTTTT	CASSHGTRNEKLFF
TRBD1	.	TRBV11-3	TRBJ2-7	TGTGCCAGCAGCACATCCACAGGGGGCGGATCCAACGAGCAGTACTTC	CASSTSTGGGSNEQYF
.	many	TRBV12-3/TRBV12-4	TRBJ1-1	TGTGCCAGCAGTCGGGATCCGGGGACTGAAGCTTTCTTT	CASSRDPGTEAFF
.	.	TRBV28	TRBJ1-2	TGTGCCAGCAGCGGACCCAACTATGGCTACACCTTC	CASSGPNYGYTF
.	.	TRBV20-1	TRBJ2-7	TGCAGTGCTAGAGCGGGGGTGGGGTCCTACTACGAGCAGTACTTC	CSARAGVGSYYEQYF
.	few	TRBV20-1	TRBJ2-1	TGCAGTGCAATGTACAATGAGCAGTTCTTC	CSAMYNEQFF
.	many	TRBV20-1	TRBJ1-5	TGCAGTGGCTATAAAATGGGGGATAGCAATCAGCCCCAGCATTTT	CSGYKMGDSNQPQHF
.	many	TRBV5-1	TRBJ1-2	TGCGCCAGCAGACCCACGGCAGGGTGGAATGGCTACACCTTC	CASRPTAGWNGYTF
.	many	TRBV12-3/TRBV12-4	TRBJ2-3	TGTGCCAGCAGTCGGACAGAGACAGATACGCAGTATTTT	CASSRTETDTQYF
.	many	TRBV12-3/TRBV12-4	TRBJ2-5	TGTGCCAGCAGTTTTAATGTGCAGGAGACCCAGTACTTC	CASSFNVQETQYF
TRBD1	.	TRBV27	TRBJ2-7	TGTGCCAGCAGTTCAAGGACAGGGCGAGGGTCTTTTCTCTACGAGCAGTACTTC	CASSSRTGRGSFLYEQYF
.	many	TRBV5-1	TRBJ2-1	TGCGCCAGCAGCTTGGGAGGGAACGAGCAGTTCTTC	CASSLGGNEQFF
.	.	TRBV20-1	TRBJ2-3	TGCAGGGGGACGGCGGGGCCTCTGGGCACAGATACGCAGTATTTT	CRGTAGPLGTDTQYF
TRBD1	few	TRBV12-3/TRBV12-4	TRBJ2-1	TGTGCCAGCAGTTCTCTACCAGGGACAGGGTACAACAATGAGCAGTTCTTC	CASSSLPGTGYNNEQFF
.	many	TRBV5-1	TRBJ2-7	TGCGCCAGCAGCTTTAGGGCCAGCTCCTACGAGCAGTACTTC	CASSFRASSYEQYF
TRBD1	many	TRBV12-3/TRBV12-4	TRBJ2-1	TGTGCCAGCAGTTTAGAACAGGGGGGTTTTGAGCAGTTCTTC	CASSLEQGGFEQFF
TRBD2	many	TRBV5-1	TRBJ2-3	TGCGCCAGCAGCGATACTAGCGGGGGGGCAGATACGCAGTATTTT	CASSDTSGGADTQYF
.	many	TRBV12-3/TRBV12-4	TRBJ1-5	TGTGCCAGCAGTTTCGATGGGGACCAGCCCCAGCATTTT	CASSFDGDQPQHF
.	many	TRBV6-5	TRBJ2-7	TGTGCCAGCAGTTACTCCTACAGGGAGGGAGAGCAGTACTTC	CASSYSYREGEQYF
TRBD1	many	TRBV6-5	TRBJ2-7	TGTGCCAGCAGTTACCGGGACAGGGCCTACGAGCAGTACTTC	CASSYRDRAYEQYF
.	many	TRBV12-3/TRBV12-4	TRBJ1-2	TGTGCCAGCAGCTCCCGAAATAATCCTCCTGGCTACACCTTC	CASSSRNNPPGYTF
.	many	TRBV25-1	TRBJ1-1	TGTGCCAGCAGGGTGGGGGATCTCGAAGCTTTCTTT	CASRVGDLEAFF
TRBD2	many	TRBV15	TRBJ2-5	TGTGCCACCAGCACACTAGCGCGGGAGACCCAGTACTTC	CATSTLARETQYF
TRBD1	many	TRBV5-1	TRBJ1-1	TGCGCCAGCAGCTTGTCACAGGGGGACACTGAAGCTTTCTTT	CASSLSQGDTEAFF
TRBD1	many	TRBV29-1	TRBJ1-2	TGCAGCGTCGAAACACTGCCAGACCGGGACAGCCGCTATGGCTACACCTTC	CSVETLPDRDSRYGYTF
TRBD2	many	TRBV20-1	TRBJ2-4	TGCAGTGCTAGAGATTCCGGGACTAGCGGGGGGAACATTCAGTACTTC	CSARDSGTSGGNIQYF
TRBD2	few	TRBV12-3/TRBV12-4	TRBJ2-5	TGTGCCAGCAGTTTTTCACGGGGAGGGGAGACCCAGTACTTC	CASSFSRGGETQYF
.	many	TRBV12-3/TRBV12-4	TRBJ2-5	TGTGCCAGCAGTTTTCGGGTGGAGACCCAGTACTTC	CASSFRVETQYF
.	many	TRBV29-1	TRBJ1-1	TGCAGCGTCACGACCACTAGGCCTGAAGCTTTCTTT	CSVTTTRPEAFF
TRBD2	many	TRBV6-5	TRBJ2-1	TGTGCCAGCAGTTTCTCTGGGACTAGCGATGAGCAGTTCTTC	CASSFSGTSDEQFF
.	many	TRBV5-1	TRBJ2-7	TGCGCCAGCAGCTTCCAGGGTTCCTACGAGCAGTACTTC	CASSFQGSYEQYF
.	many	TRBV29-1	TRBJ2-5	TGCAGCGTTGAAGTGGACCTAGTGTTGCAGTACTTC	CSVEVDLVLQYF
TRBD1	many	TRBV29-1	TRBJ1-1	TGCAGCGCCTCGGAAGGGGGCGATACTGAAGCTTTCTTT	CSASEGGDTEAFF
.	few	TRBV13	TRBJ2-7	TGTGCCAGCAGCCCACCTCTCTCCTACGAGCAGTACTTC	CASSPPLSYEQYF
.	many	TRBV12-3/TRBV12-4	TRBJ1-2	TGTGCCAGCAGTTCGGGGGGGGTTTTTGGTAACTATGGCTACACCTTC	CASSSGGVFGNYGYTF
.	many	TRBV12-3/TRBV12-4	TRBJ1-5	TGTGCCAGCAGCCGGGGGGGGAACAGCAATCAGCCCCAGCATTTT	CASSRGGNSNQPQHF
.	many	TRBV6-5	TRBJ1-5	TGTGCCAGCAGCCTACTCCGAAATCAGCCCCAGCATTTT	CASSLLRNQPQHF